The T cell receptor beta chain under discussion was sequenced for a study of blood T cell repertoires in COVID-19 (dated by TCRdb to the early 2020s). At the level of the whole study: Collaborator samples came from the United States, Italy and Spain and covered acute and convalescent phases of COVID-19. The prospective study material was composed of cDNA or gDNA derived from T cells, B-cell-depleted T cells, or PBMCs. A freely available public database, intended as a resource for researchers studying the immune response to SARS-CoV-2, is where the repertoires were released. Deeply sampled blood TCRbeta repertoires from subjects exposed to, actively infected with, or recovered from COVID-19 were included in the dataset. HLA class I and class II types, where available, came from metadata supplied by the sample provider rather than from assay-based typing. The sample metadata nearly always contained a de-identified subject ID, COVID-19 status, age in years and sex. Samples were obtained from the ongoing ImmuneRACE study (first 160 participants) and from 950 to 1,500 subjects provided by 6 global collaborators.

The immunoSEQ Assay, a bias-controlled multiplex PCR, was used to amplify TCRbeta CDR3 regions from genomic DNA. Regarding the original processing steps: Within the assay, amplification of reference gene primers was used to estimate how many nucleated cells each sample contained. To quantify the absolute abundance of each unique TCRbeta CDR3 rearrangement, sequence reads were collapsed and filtered. For each sample, productive Simpson clonality was calculated as the square root of Simpson's diversity index across productive rearrangements. The clones in this table, taken by TCRdb from immuneACCESS, are in-frame only. Not every clone is retained; where verified, under half of the shortfall comes from an unresolved V gene, and the cause of the rest is unknown. V and J calls and clone size are as listed in that table; D and trimming were resolved from the DNA. For this sample there are about 76,000 clones; approximately 86% appear just once. The biggest ten clones account for roughly a sixth of the sample.

Findings and caveats that apply to the study as a whole: Clinical and demographic metadata were provided uncurated, with the amount varying by source and participant.

On this clone: Its antigen target is currently unknown. No base-level quality is on record; no much larger clone is a single base apart.

From its cysteine to its phenylalanine, the CDR3 spans 14 amino acids. The sequence is cut down to CDR3 DNA, 42 bases in frame from base 1. The germline V gene (reference sequence) provides CDR1 SEHNR and CDR2 FQNEAQ. Trimming removed 3 bases from V and 5 bases from J; the gene matches leave 4 bases unexplained. Each collaborating institution followed its own protocols to collect whole blood in K2EDTA tubes. For TCRbeta analysis, collaborators shipped samples as frozen whole blood, isolated PBMCs, or DNA extracted from either of those sample types. This TCR came from a human donor in a cohort sampled during active COVID-19. The sample was peripheral blood. The chain was built from TRBV7-9 and TRBJ2-1; TRBD2 agrees with 7 junctional bases. Here is the DNA: TGTGCCAGCAGCTTTATAGCGGGTGACAATGAGCAGTTCTTC. The translation is CASSFIAGDNEQFF.